The 15 T cell receptor beta chains below all came from one sample that was sequenced in a study of cytomegalovirus exposure and HLA in healthy donors. PCR used 60 Vbeta primers and 13 Jbeta primers. Sequencing was performed with immunoSEQ multiplex PCR; in TCRdb, only in-frame clones are kept and a portion is missing. This sample's clone table lists about 130,000 clones. The source material was PBMCs. These receptors were obtained from a man in his forties or fifties in good health and CMV-seronegative.

The rearrangement joins TRBV9 to TRBJ2-1; 9 bases fit TRBD2. Germline lookup yields CDR1 SGDLS and CDR2 YYNGEE. The CDR3 runs 18 residues. V lost 0 bases to trimming and J lost 0 bases; unmatched junction nucleotides: 7. This CDR3 is CASSVEEAGGPSYNEQFF. The CDR3 coding sequence is TGTGCCAGCAGCGTAGAGGAAGCGGGAGGCCCCTCCTACAATGAGCAGTTCTTC.

The J gene is TRBJ1-4, the V gene TRBV10-3; 7 bases agree with TRBD1. The trim removed 8 bases at V and 4 bases at J, leaving 7 bases unmatched. CDR3 length equals 14 residues. From germline, CDR1 is ENHRY and CDR2 SYGVKD. Written as DNA, the CDR3 is TGTGCCATCCGGCAGGGGGGCGATAATGAAAAACTGTTTTTT. It translates to CAIRQGGDNEKLFF.

Written as DNA, the CDR3 is TGTGCCAGCAGCTTAGGTCTAAAACCCTACGAGCAGTACTTC. As protein: CASSLGLKPYEQYF. The V gene is TRBV11-3, the J gene TRBJ2-7; unclear D gene. The V end lost 1 base, the J end lost 2 bases, and 9 bases lay between the germline ends. This CDR3 contains 14 residues. From germline, CDR1 is SGHNT and CDR2 YENEEA.

The genes are TRBV5-4 and TRBJ2-2; 9 bases agree with TRBD2. CDR1 is SGHNT, CDR2 YYREEE, per germline (reference sequence). Trimming cost V 2 bases and J 2 bases; bases outside gene matches: 4. The CDR3 extends over 16 amino acids. The CDR3 here is CASSFAGGVNTGELFF. The CDR3 nucleotides read TGTGCCAGCAGCTTCGCGGGAGGGGTTAACACCGGGGAGCTGTTTTTT.

The V gene is TRBV10-3, the J gene TRBJ2-1; D is perhaps TRBD2 (5 bases). The germline V and J ends were trimmed by 2 bases and 6 bases, with 14 bases remaining between them. The CDR3 has 15 amino acids. Looked up from germline, CDR1 is ENHRY and CDR2 is SYGVKD. The DNA for the CDR3 is TGTGCCATCAGTGAGGAGGGCGGAGCCTCCAATGAGCAGTTCTTC. Protein product: CAISEEGGASNEQFF.

This chain uses TRBV4-1 with TRBJ2-4; weak D call: TRBD2 (5 bases). Trimming removed 0 bases at V and 0 bases at J, with 12 bases between. The CDR3 length is 17 residues. CDR1 and CDR2 from the germline V gene are MGHRA and YSYEKL. The CDR3 region is CASSQEFTGGAKNIQYF. In DNA form, the CDR3 reads TGCGCCAGCAGCCAAGAATTCACCGGAGGAGCCAAAAACATTCAGTACTTC.

CDR3 protein: CASSLVGGEKLFF. In DNA, the CDR3 is TGTGCCAGCAGCTTGGTGGGAGGTGAAAAACTGTTTTTT. The rearrangement joins TRBV5-8 to TRBJ1-4; D gene unclear. The CDR3 is made up of 13 amino acids. V lost 0 bases to trimming and J lost 7 bases, with 7 bases between them. The germline V gene encodes CDR1 SGHTS and CDR2 YDEGEE.

This chain links TRBV6-7 with TRBJ2-6; D is perhaps TRBD1 (6 bases). TRBV6-7 is labeled an ORF, and its function is uncertain. Trimming took off 6 bases at V and 0 bases at J, with 15 bases between the two ends. The CDR3 runs 17 residues. CDR3 sequence reads: CASSNPGQLSGANVLTF. As DNA, the CDR3 is TGTGCCAGCAGCAATCCGGGACAACTCTCTGGGGCCAACGTCCTGACTTTC.

The chain is built from TRBV28 and TRBJ2-1, with 7 bases lining up with TRBD2. CDR3 length: 12 amino acids. Per the germline V gene, CDR1 is MDHEN and CDR2 is SYDVKM. The V segment lost 8 bases and the J segment 8 bases; nucleotides outside the gene matches: 6. CDR3 amino acids: CASAGVSYEQFF. The CDR3 DNA sequence: TGTGCCAGCGCGGGAGTGAGCTATGAGCAGTTCTTC. The full variable domain, with the rest looked up from reference TRBV28 and TRBJ2-1, is DVKVTQSSRYLVKRTGEKVFLECVQDMDHENMFWYRQDPGLGLRLIYFSYDVKMKEKGDIPEGYSVSREKKERFSLILESASTNQTSMYLCASAGVSYEQFFGPGTRLTVL.

The V gene is TRBV7-2, the J gene TRBJ1-3, with D possibly matching TRBD1 (5 bases). Trimming left V 1 base short and J 0 bases short, with 10 bases between. The CDR3 loop spans 16 amino acids. Per germline, CDR1 SGHTA and CDR2 FQGNSA. CDR3 nucleotides: TGTGCCAGCAGCTTAGACAGGTCCAACTCTGGAAACACCATATATTTT. It codes for CASSLDRSNSGNTIYF.

The chain joins TRBV7-9 to TRBJ2-5, with TRBD1 matching 9 bases. This CDR3 has 15 residues. Germline CDR1 SEHNR, CDR2 FQNEAQ (reference sequence). Trimming at V came to 6 bases and at J to 2 bases, leaving 7 bases not matched to a gene. The CDR3 sequence is CASRTGTGPQETQYF. The CDR3, as DNA: TGTGCCAGCAGAACCGGGACAGGGCCACAAGAGACCCAGTACTTC.

V and J are TRBV14 and TRBJ1-1; no clear D gene. Germline lookup yields CDR1 SGHDN and CDR2 FVKESK. The V and J ends lost 1 base and 8 bases respectively, with 8 bases between them. CDR3 size: 12 residues. The CDR3 reads CASSQVTTEAFF. CDR3 DNA sequence: TGTGCCAGCAGCCAAGTAACGACAGAAGCTTTCTTT.

The chain combines TRBV28 with TRBJ2-2; weak D call: TRBD1 (6 bases). The CDR3 runs to 16 residues. V lost 10 bases and J 0 bases, leaving 18 bases between the germline ends. CDR1 MDHEN and CDR2 SYDVKM come from the germline V gene. CDR3 protein: CATRRDKPSNTGELFF. In DNA form, the CDR3 reads TGTGCCACCAGAAGGGACAAACCTTCGAACACCGGGGAGCTGTTTTTT. Variable domain in full (rest from reference TRBV28 and TRBJ2-2): DVKVTQSSRYLVKRTGEKVFLECVQDMDHENMFWYRQDPGLGLRLIYFSYDVKMKEKGDIPEGYSVSREKKERFSLILESASTNQTSMYLCATRRDKPSNTGELFFGEGSRLTVL.

The V call is TRBV11-2, the J call TRBJ2-1; D is perhaps TRBD2 (5 bases). Trimming pared 0 bases from V and 3 bases from J, leaving 18 bases between. Germline V lookup: CDR1 SGHAT, CDR2 FQNNGV. The CDR3 runs 18 residues. This CDR3 reads CASSLDASGIANYNEQFF. The CDR3, as DNA: TGTGCCAGCAGCTTAGATGCGTCCGGGATAGCGAACTACAATGAGCAGTTCTTC.

J is TRBJ2-1 and V is TRBV6-6; a weak D match, TRBD1 (5 bases). V was pared by 5 bases and J by 7 bases, with 12 bases between. The CDR3 is 13 amino acids. CDR1 and CDR2 from the germline V gene are MNHNY and SVGAGI (reference sequence). CDR3: CASSSRRGNEQFF. DNA of the CDR3: TGTGCCAGCAGTAGTCGTAGGGGAAATGAGCAGTTCTTC.